This TCR beta chain originates from a study of post-analysis software for immune sequencing data. Across the whole study: Patients had relapsing-remitting, secondary progressive or progressive-relapsing multiple sclerosis; some lacked subtype. Study findings and constraints: People with multiple sclerosis had a significantly lower normalized Chao1 diversity than controls did. About 5 TRBV segments occurring more often in patients than controls included TRBV5-6, TRBV5-1 and TRBV20-1.

Unique molecular identifiers had been added to the TCR beta cDNA libraries. The authors obtained roughly 0.5 million cDNA molecules from around 0.96 to 9.9 million T cells. TCRdb recomputed calls from the PCR reads with MiXCR, one row per CDR3 protein. The table has roughly 800,000 distinct CDR3 sequences, under 60% seen once. The CDR3 totals 13 residues. The V gene's germline CDR1 is LGHDT and CDR2 YNNKEL (reference sequence). A note on this clonotype: What it binds is not known. Germline and junction disagree at one end, which may indicate a read error.

The chain combines TRBV3-1 with TRBJ2-7, with TRBD1 as a possible D gene (5 bases). Sequencing was done on a sample of blood. The source of this sequence is a girl aged 10 to 17 with multiple sclerosis. This CDR3 reads CTSSQGAKREQYF. The CDR3 bases are TGTACCAGCAGCCAGGGTGCTAAGAGGGAGCAGTACTTC.